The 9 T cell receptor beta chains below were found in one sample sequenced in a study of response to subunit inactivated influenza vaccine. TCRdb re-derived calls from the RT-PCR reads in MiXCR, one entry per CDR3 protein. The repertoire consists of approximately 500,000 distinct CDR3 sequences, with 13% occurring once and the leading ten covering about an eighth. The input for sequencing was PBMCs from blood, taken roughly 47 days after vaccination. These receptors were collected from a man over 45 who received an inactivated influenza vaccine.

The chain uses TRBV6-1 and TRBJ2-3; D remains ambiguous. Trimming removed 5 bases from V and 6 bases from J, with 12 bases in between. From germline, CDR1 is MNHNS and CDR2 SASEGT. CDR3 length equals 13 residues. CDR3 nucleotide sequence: TGTGCCAGCAGTCCCGCTGGATGGGATACGCAGTATTTT. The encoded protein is CASSPAGWDTQYF.

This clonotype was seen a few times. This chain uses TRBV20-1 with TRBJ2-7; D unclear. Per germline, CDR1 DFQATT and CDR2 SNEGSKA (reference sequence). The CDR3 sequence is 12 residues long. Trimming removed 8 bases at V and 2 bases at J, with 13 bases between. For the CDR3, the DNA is TGCAGTCCATCCCCTGTGGCCTACGAGCAGTACTTC. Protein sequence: CSPSPVAYEQYF.

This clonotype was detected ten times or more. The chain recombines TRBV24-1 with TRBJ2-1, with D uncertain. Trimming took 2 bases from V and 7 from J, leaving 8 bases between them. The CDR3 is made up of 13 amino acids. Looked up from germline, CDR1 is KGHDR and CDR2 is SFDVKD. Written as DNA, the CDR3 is TGTGCCACCAGTGATTCGGGCCGGAATGAGCAGTTCTTC. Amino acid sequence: CATSDSGRNEQFF.

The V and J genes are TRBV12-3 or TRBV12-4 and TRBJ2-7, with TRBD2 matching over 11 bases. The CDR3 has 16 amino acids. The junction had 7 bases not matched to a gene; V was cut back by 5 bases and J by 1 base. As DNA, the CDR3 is TGTGCCAGCAGTATCCTCCGACTAGCGGGGTCCTACGAGCAGTACTTC. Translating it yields CASSILRLAGSYEQYF.

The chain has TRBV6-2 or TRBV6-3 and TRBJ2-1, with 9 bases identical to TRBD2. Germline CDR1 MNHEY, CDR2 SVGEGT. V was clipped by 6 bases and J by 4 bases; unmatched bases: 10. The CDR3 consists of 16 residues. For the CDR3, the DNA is TGTGCCAGCAGCAGAATAGCGGGGGCCCCATACAATGAGCAGTTCTTC. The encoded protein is CASSRIAGAPYNEQFF.

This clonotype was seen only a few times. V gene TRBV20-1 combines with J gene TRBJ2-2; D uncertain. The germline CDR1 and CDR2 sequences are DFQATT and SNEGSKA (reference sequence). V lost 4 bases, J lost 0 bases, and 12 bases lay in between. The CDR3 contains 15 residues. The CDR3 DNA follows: TGCAGTGCTATGGTGGGAACACCGAACACCGGGGAGCTGTTTTTT. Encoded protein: CSAMVGTPNTGELFF.

The CDR3: CSARRGIWGSSYNEQFF. Here the CDR3 DNA reads TGCAGTGCTAGGCGGGGGATTTGGGGGAGCTCCTACAATGAGCAGTTCTTC. The genes are TRBV20-1 and TRBJ2-1; the match to TRBD2 covers 7 bases. CDR1 DFQATT and CDR2 SNEGSKA come from the germline V gene (reference sequence). V shed 3 bases and J 0 bases; nucleotides not matched to a gene: 11. The CDR3 runs 17 residues.

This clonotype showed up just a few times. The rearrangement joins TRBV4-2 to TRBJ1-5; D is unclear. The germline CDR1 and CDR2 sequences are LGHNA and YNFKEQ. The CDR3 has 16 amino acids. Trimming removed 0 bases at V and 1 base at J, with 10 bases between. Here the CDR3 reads CASSQDSGRSNQPQHF. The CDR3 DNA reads TGTGCCAGCAGCCAAGACTCGGGCCGGAGCAATCAGCCCCAGCATTTT.

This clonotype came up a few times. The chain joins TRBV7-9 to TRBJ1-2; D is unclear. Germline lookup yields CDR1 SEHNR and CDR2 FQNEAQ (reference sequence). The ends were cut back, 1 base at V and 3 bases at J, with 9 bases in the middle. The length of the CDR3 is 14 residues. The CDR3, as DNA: TGTGCCAGCAGCTTAGGAACAAAGGACTATGGCTACACCTTC. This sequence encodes CASSLGTKDYGYTF.